These 20 T cell receptor beta chains were all obtained from the same sample, sequenced in a study of blood T cell repertoires in COVID-19. Sequencing used immunoSEQ multiplex PCR; TCRdb keeps in-frame clones, though not all of them. This repertoire shows more than 85,000 clones, roughly 85% found once; its top ten account for roughly 40%. Sequenced input: peripheral blood. The receptor set was obtained from an elderly man with acute or convalescent COVID-19.

The chain links TRBV24-1 to TRBJ2-1; 12 bases fit TRBD2. Trimming at V came to 4 bases and at J to 9 bases, leaving 9 bases not matched to a gene. The CDR3 is 16 amino acids. Germline V gives CDR1 KGHDR, CDR2 SFDVKD. The CDR3 DNA sequence: TGTGCCACCAGTGACTGGACTAGCGGGATTCGGAGTGAGCAGTTCTTC. The encoded protein is CATSDWTSGIRSEQFF.

This clone was detected only a few times. V gene TRBV13 combines with J gene TRBJ2-1, with a weak D call TRBD2 (6 bases). Germline V gene data show CDR1 as PRHDT and CDR2 as FYEKMQ (reference sequence). CDR3 length equals 20 residues. Trimming shortened V by 2 bases and J by 0 bases, and 23 bases separated the two germline ends. The CDR3 protein is CASSLYSRRDGQSSYNEQFF. CDR3 DNA: TGTGCCAGCAGCTTATATAGCAGGAGGGATGGCCAAAGCTCCTACAATGAGCAGTTCTTC.

The rearrangement links TRBV9 to TRBJ2-1; 9 nucleotides agree with TRBD1. The V and J ends lost 3 bases and 6 bases, in that order; junction bases with no gene match: 1. Germline CDR1 SGDLS, CDR2 YYNGEE. The CDR3 runs 13 residues. The CDR3 DNA reads as TGTGCCAGCAGCGGGACAGGGGTCAATGAGCAGTTCTTC. It yields the protein CASSGTGVNEQFF.

The count of this clone is one. This rearrangement joins TRBV19 to TRBJ2-3; the D is unclear. The CDR3 runs 16 residues. V lost 0 bases to trimming and J lost 0 bases, with 10 bases between them. Germline CDR1 LNHDA, CDR2 SQIVND (reference sequence). This CDR3 is CASSIDHVSSTDTQYF. The CDR3 nucleotides are TGTGCCAGTAGTATAGATCATGTTAGTAGCACAGATACGCAGTATTTT.

The chain couples TRBV7-3 to TRBJ2-2, with TRBD1 matching 10 bases. CDR1 and CDR2 from the germline V gene are SGHTA and FQGTGA. The CDR3 contains 16 residues. With V trimmed by 4 bases and J by 3 bases, 5 bases remained unmatched. CDR3 sequence: CASSSTGTGDTGELFF. CDR3 sequence (DNA): TGTGCCAGCAGCTCAACCGGGACAGGGGACACCGGGGAGCTGTTTTTT.

DNA for the CDR3: TGCGCCAGCAGCCAATCGAGCGGGAGTGAATTTGTGAACAATGAGCAGTTCTTC. It yields the protein CASSQSSGSEFVNNEQFF. The chain employs TRBV4-1 and TRBJ2-1; TRBD2 aligns across 8 bases. Germline CDR1 and CDR2: MGHRA and YSYEKL. J lost 5 bases, V lost 2 bases, and 14 bases had no gene match. The length of the CDR3 is 18 residues.

With regard to this clone: An end of the junction does not agree with germline; a read error may underlie this. The chain is built from TRBV7-7 and TRBJ2-5, with TRBD2 matching over 8 bases. The CDR3 is made up of 15 amino acids. CDR1 is SSHAT and CDR2 is FNYEAQ in the germline V gene (reference sequence). The CDR3 nucleotides read TGTGCTAGCAGCCCGGGGGGGCCGAGAGAAGAGACCCAGTACTTC. It translates to CASSPGGPREETQYF.

The genes are TRBV11-2 and TRBJ2-1; the D gene is possibly TRBD2 (5 bases). The CDR3 is made up of 13 amino acids. Looked up from germline, CDR1 is SGHAT and CDR2 is FQNNGV. The V end was cut by 5 bases, the J end by 4 bases, with 9 bases between. CDR3: CASSPPGYNEQFF. As DNA, the CDR3 is TGTGCCAGCAGCCCCCCGGGGTACAATGAGCAGTTCTTC.

In this sample, this clone turned up a few times. The V gene is TRBV24-1, the J gene TRBJ2-7; 9 bases match TRBD1. J was trimmed by 2 bases and V by 10 bases; bases with no gene match: 11. This CDR3 region has 15 residues. Germline V gives CDR1 KGHDR, CDR2 SFDVKD. In DNA form, the CDR3 reads TGTGCCACATCCGCCAAGGACAGGGGCGCCTACGAGCAGTACTTC. Its translation: CATSAKDRGAYEQYF.

The CDR3 DNA follows: TGTGCCAGCAGTCCCCGGGGTAGCGGGAGTTTGGGCGGGGAGCTGTTTTTT. It specifies CASSPRGSGSLGGELFF. This rearrangement joins TRBV7-2 to TRBJ2-2; 9 positions match TRBD2. The CDR3 loop spans 17 amino acids. From germline, CDR1 is SGHTA and CDR2 FQGNSA. Trimming removed 6 bases from V and 7 bases from J; junction bases left unmatched: 15.

For the CDR3, the DNA is TGTGCCAGCAGCAAAGGGGGCGACGGCAATCAGCCCCAGCATTTT. Encoded protein: CASSKGGDGNQPQHF. This sequence joins TRBV21-1 and TRBJ1-5; the tabulated D call, TRBD1, remains unverified against the DNA. TRBV21-1 is given as a pseudogene. This CDR3 is built from 15 residues.

The chain recombines TRBV18 with TRBJ2-7; perhaps TRBD1 as D (6 bases). Germline V gene data show CDR1 as KGHSH and CDR2 as LQKENI. This CDR3 contains 14 residues. Trimming took 2 bases from V and 2 from J, leaving 10 bases between them. The CDR3, as DNA: TGTGCCAGCTCACCAGACAGGCCTACCTACGAGCAGTACTTC. Translation: CASSPDRPTYEQYF. Using reference TRBV18 and TRBJ2-7 for the parts outside the CDR3, the full variable domain is NAGVMQNPRHLVRRRGQEARLRCSPMKGHSHVYWYRQLPEEGLKFMVYLQKENIIDESGMPKERFSAEFPKEGPSILRIQQVVRGDSAAYFCASSPDRPTYEQYFGPGTRLTVT.

The chain joins TRBV7-9 to TRBJ2-1; D is unclear. Germline V gene lookup returns CDR1 SEHNR and CDR2 FQNEAQ (reference sequence). The CDR3 length is 12 residues. The V end was cut by 3 bases, the J end by 4 bases, with 4 bases between. The DNA for the CDR3 is TGTGCCAGCAGCTTTAGTTACAATGAGCAGTTCTTC. Translated, it gives CASSFSYNEQFF.

This chain connects TRBV11-2 to TRBJ2-2, with a possible D match to TRBD1 (6 bases). Trimming pared 5 bases from V and 3 bases from J, leaving 10 bases between. The CDR3 consists of 14 residues. Germline V gene sequence: CDR1 SGHAT, CDR2 FQNNGV. CDR3 residues: CASSPGQYTGELFF. CDR3 coding DNA: TGTGCCAGCAGCCCCGGACAGTACACCGGGGAGCTGTTTTTT.

This clone was recorded only once. V gene TRBV6-5 combines with J gene TRBJ2-1, with 10 bases matching TRBD2. With 5 bases clipped from V and 7 bases from J, the junction kept 5 bases outside the gene matches. The germline gives CDR1 MNHEY, CDR2 SVGAGI. The CDR3 is made up of 14 amino acids. CDR3: CASSPGLAWNEQFF. The CDR3 nucleotides are TGTGCCAGCAGTCCGGGACTAGCGTGGAATGAGCAGTTCTTC.

This chain uses TRBV11-3 with TRBJ2-7; D might be TRBD1 (6 bases). Trimming stripped 1 base from V and 6 bases from J, with 13 bases between. Germline CDR1 is SGHNT and CDR2 is YENEEA. There are 14 residues in the CDR3. CDR3: CASSLGRRGSEQYF. DNA for the CDR3: TGTGCCAGCAGCTTAGGTCGCAGGGGTAGCGAGCAGTACTTC.

The chain recombines TRBV15 with TRBJ1-3, with a weak D call TRBD1 (5 bases). Germline assignment: CDR1 LNHNV and CDR2 YYDKDF (reference sequence). V dropped 2 bases and J dropped 4 bases, with 12 bases sitting between them. This CDR3 is 15 amino acids long. CDR3 DNA sequence: TGTGCCACCAGCAGACAGGGTCCCCTCGGAAACACCATATATTTT. Translating gives CATSRQGPLGNTIYF. Full variable domain (missing parts from reference TRBV15 and TRBJ1-3): DAMVIQNPRYQVTQFGKPVTLSCSQTLNHNVMYWYQQKSSQAPKLLFHYYDKDFNNEADTPDNFQSRRPNTSFCFLDIRSPGLGDTAMYLCATSRQGPLGNTIYFGEGSWLTVV.

The chain joins TRBV7-9 to TRBJ2-5, with a possible D match to TRBD1 (6 bases). Per the germline V gene, CDR1 is SEHNR and CDR2 is FQNEAQ (reference sequence). The ends were cut back, 7 bases at V and 5 bases at J, with 14 bases in the middle. This CDR3 region has 13 residues. CDR3 region: CASTSQGWETQYF. CDR3 DNA: TGTGCCAGCACGTCCCAGGGGTGGGAGACCCAGTACTTC. Using reference TRBV7-9 and TRBJ2-5 for the parts outside the CDR3, the full variable domain is DTGVSQNPRHKITKRGQNVTFRCDPISEHNRLYWYRQTLGQGPEFLTYFQNEAQLEKSRLLSDRFSAERPKGSFSTLEIQRTEQGDSAMYLCASTSQGWETQYFGPGTRLLVL.

This clone was recorded a few times. V gene TRBV5-4 combines with J gene TRBJ1-2; TRBD1 is a possible D gene (6 bases). The CDR3 runs 13 residues. The germline V gene encodes CDR1 SGHNT and CDR2 YYREEE (reference sequence). V was cut by 3 bases and J by 5 bases, with 11 bases left in between. As DNA, the CDR3 is TGTGCCAGCAGCTCCGGACAGTTATATGGCTACACCTTC. Amino acid sequence: CASSSGQLYGYTF.

This chain's CDR3 is CASMGIGTGGEGYGYTF. The CDR3 nucleotides read TGTGCCAGTATGGGGATCGGGACAGGGGGCGAAGGCTATGGCTACACCTTC. The V gene is TRBV19, the J gene TRBJ1-2, with 12 bases fitting TRBD1. The CDR3 consists of 17 residues. Germline lookup yields CDR1 LNHDA and CDR2 SQIVND (reference sequence). V was pared by 7 bases and J by 4 bases, with 13 bases of the junction left unmatched. The full variable domain, completed using reference TRBV19 and TRBJ1-2, is DGGITQSPKYLFRKEGQNVTLSCEQNLNHDAMYWYRQDPGQGLRLIYYSQIVNDFQKGDIAEGYSVSREKKESFPLTVTSAQKNPTAFYLCASMGIGTGGEGYGYTFGSGTRLTVV.